This T cell receptor (beta chain) was captured by sequencing in a study of T cell changes during pregnancy in multiple sclerosis. CDR3 length equals 13 residues. Germline CDR1 SGHDT, CDR2 YYEEEE. The V end lost 5 bases, the J end lost 11 bases, and 17 bases lay between the germline ends. The method was immunoSEQ multiplex PCR; TCRdb's version includes in-frame clones alone and lacks a portion of them. Here the sample spans 100,000 to 110,000 clones, 80% to 95% being singletons. The source is a female donor with multiple sclerosis, enrolled in a pregnancy study. V and J are TRBV5-6 and TRBJ1-3; D unresolved. This specimen consisted of peripheral blood, obtained after pregnancy. This CDR3 reads CASSYGRAEPIYF. CDR3 nucleotide sequence: TGTGCCAGCAGTTACGGGAGAGCCGAGCCCATATATTTT.